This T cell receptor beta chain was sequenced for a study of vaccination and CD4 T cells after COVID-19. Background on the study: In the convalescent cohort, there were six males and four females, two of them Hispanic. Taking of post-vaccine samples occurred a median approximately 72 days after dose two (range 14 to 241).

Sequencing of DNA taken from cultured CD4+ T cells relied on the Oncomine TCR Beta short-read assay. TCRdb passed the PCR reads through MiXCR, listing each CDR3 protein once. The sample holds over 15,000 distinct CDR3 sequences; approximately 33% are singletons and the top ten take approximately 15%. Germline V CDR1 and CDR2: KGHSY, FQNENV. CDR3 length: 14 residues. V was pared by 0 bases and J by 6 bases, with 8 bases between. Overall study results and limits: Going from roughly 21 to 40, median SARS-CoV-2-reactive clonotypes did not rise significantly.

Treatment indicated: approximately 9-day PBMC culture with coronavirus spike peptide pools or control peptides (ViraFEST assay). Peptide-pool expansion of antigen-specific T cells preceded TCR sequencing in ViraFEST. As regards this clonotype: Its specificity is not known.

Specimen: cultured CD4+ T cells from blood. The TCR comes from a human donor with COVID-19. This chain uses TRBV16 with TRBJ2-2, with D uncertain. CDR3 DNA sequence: TGTGCCAGCAGCCAATCGGCAGTCGCCGGGGAGCTGTTTTTT. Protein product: CASSQSAVAGELFF.